This TCR beta chain was identified during a study of naive and memory T cell subsets. Amplification of ligated cDNA took four PCR rounds with SP2 and nested alpha and beta constant primers. Alpha and beta constant region primers primed reverse transcription for blood and skin samples. TCRdb reanalysed the 5' RACE reads using MiXCR and keeps one entry per CDR3 protein. The data contain 55,000 to 70,000 distinct CDR3 sequences, 7.6% of them singletons. Germline values: CDR1 SQVTM, CDR2 ANQGSEA. The CDR3 loop spans 12 amino acids. About this clonotype: A junction boundary mismatches the germline segment, possibly from a read error.

TCR cDNA received a 3' ligated oligonucleotide that carried a UMI. This TCR came from a female donor in good health. The rearrangement uses TRBV29-1 and TRBJ1-2; D is ambiguous. CDR3 coding DNA: TGCAGCGTCTCGAGCGCTAACTATGGCGACACCTTC. Residues: CSVSSANYGDTF.